Reported below is one TCR beta chain. Its cognate antigen has yet to be identified. No base quality information exists; no much larger clone differs at one position. Libraries were built with RACE. TCRdb names NextSeq 500 as the instrument used. During library preparation, unique molecular identifiers were attached to individual cDNA molecules so that TCRs could be counted quantitatively and reproducibly. For every blood RNA sample, sequencing covered both the TCR alpha and TCR beta chains. From the authors' description of their analysis: Samples had a median of 95,638 TCRs, with a range from 23,224 to 690,600. V, J and CDR3 annotation of the TCR reads was carried out using the Decombinator software suite. Every sample was subsampled to the same number of TCRs (28,000) for the PS versus PT1 abundance plots. Expanded TCRs were defined as absent before sensitization and observed at least eight times at the 2-week time point. TCRdb redid the processing of the public reads, applying fastp at Q25 and MiXCR, and retained in-frame beta chains. Identical CDR3 proteins give one entry, which carries the most common genes and DNA. These V and J calls derive from TCRdb rather than the authors' analysis. Present in this sample are under 200,000 distinct CDR3 sequences, more than 14% of which were seen just once. 1.7% of the sample belongs to the ten largest clones.

Its CDR3 holds 14 amino acids, cysteine through phenylalanine. CDR3 DNA only is kept here, 42 bases in frame from base 1. V was cut back by 2 bases and J by 0 bases, leaving a gap of 4 bases between them. This entry comes from a study of human T cells and chemical hapten exposure (TCRdb year 2021). Study-wide context: For sensitization, 2% DPC in acetone was applied to an approximately 2 cm by approximately 2 cm area of upper inner arm skin. Throughout the study period of around 25 weeks, patients also received therapeutic DPC doses to the scalp every week. Patch testing was done on the upper back using Finn chambers containing 0.01% DPC, and results were scored after 6 days according to International Contact Dermatitis Research Group standards. The mostly female patient cohort included alopecia areata with under or over 50% scalp involvement, alopecia totalis and alopecia universalis. The libraries were sequenced as a pool, and the TCR yield per sample differed mostly because of small variations in library volumes within the pool. Peripheral blood TCR repertoire changes were tracked in vivo in alopecia patients during primary and secondary sensitization to the hapten diphenylcyclopropenone (DPC). Blood samples were taken from patients before sensitization (week 0) and then at 2, 6 and about 24 weeks after DPC sensitization. Roughly 30 alopecia patients provided blood for TCR sequencing at one to four time points (pre-sensitization, 2, 6 and 24 weeks). General conclusions and limits of the study: All patients had alopecia, a presumed autoimmune disease, so their immune response might differ from that of healthy individuals. A positive correlation was found between the number of PT1 expanded TCRs and patch test score, with significance reached at thresholds 8, 16 and 32 but not 4. Repeated subsampling changed both the strength of the expansion versus patch-test correlation and the threshold at which the correlation became significant. No change with DPC sensitization was found in the number of TCRs above 1 in 1000 frequency, and no evidence of global repertoire structure alterations was found. Significantly more large CDR3 similarity clusters were formed by expanded TCRs than by pre-sensitization or healthy control sets, consistent with antigen-driven responses.

The time point label corresponds to: patch test 1, 2 weeks after DPC sensitization. The sample's treatment or condition label, in plain terms: therapeutic diphenylcyclopropenone sensitization with weekly scalp DPC. Blood at each patch-test visit was drawn before the patch test was applied. To be eligible, patients had to be aged 18 to 70, diagnosed with alopecia and judged suitable for DPC therapy, while pregnant patients were excluded. Unfractionated whole blood was collected in Tempus Blood RNA tubes, and total RNA was extracted from that blood. The V gene is TRBV12-3 or TRBV12-4 and the J gene is TRBJ2-2; the D gene assignment is ambiguous. The TCR was taken from a woman aged 30 to 39 with alopecia areata. Some clones in this sample may be carry-over from other donors' samples. This sample comprised whole blood, obtained in connection with sensitization to the hapten diphenylcyclopropenone (DPC). The DNA is as follows: TGTGCCAGCAGTTTAATACCGAACACCGGGGAGCTGTTTTTT. This translates into CASSLIPNTGELFF.